The next 4 T cell receptor beta chains were all read from a single sample in a study of cytomegalovirus exposure and HLA in healthy donors. PCR was performed using 60 Vbeta and 13 Jbeta primers. Generated by immunoSEQ multiplex PCR, the TCRdb table keeps only in-frame clones and is missing some. This sample has some 190,000 clones, with roughly 87% found just once. Sequenced sample: PBMCs. Source of these receptors: a boy aged 2 to 10 in good health and CMV-seronegative.

Concerning this clone itself: This specimen includes other DNA sequences encoding the same CDR3. The V gene is TRBV7-9, the J gene TRBJ1-6, with TRBD1 matching over 9 bases. This CDR3 region has 17 residues. J was trimmed by 7 bases and V by 3 bases; bases with no gene match: 10. Germline CDR1 and CDR2: SEHNR and FQNEAQ (reference sequence). As DNA, the CDR3 is TGTGCCAGCAGCTTGGGGACAGGGCTTCCTGGGAATTCACCCCTCCACTTT. Its protein is CASSLGTGLPGNSPLHF.

The J gene is TRBJ2-3, the V gene TRBV5-1, with D maybe TRBD2 (6 bases). Trimming removed 6 bases at V and 4 bases at J, with 21 bases between. The CDR3 consists of 16 residues. Germline V gene sequence: CDR1 SGHRS, CDR2 YFSETQ. CDR3 sequence reads: CASTRIGGQVADTQYF. DNA for the CDR3: TGCGCCAGCACCCGAATAGGAGGGCAGGTAGCAGATACGCAGTATTTT.

The chain links TRBV11-1 to TRBJ1-3; D not resolved. Trimming stripped 3 bases from V and 0 bases from J, with 6 bases between. The V gene's germline CDR1 is SGHAT and CDR2 FQDESV (reference sequence). The CDR3 is made up of 14 amino acids. The CDR3 nucleotides read TGTGCCAGCAGCTTTGTGAGCTCTGGAAACACCATATATTTT. This translates into CASSFVSSGNTIYF.

This chain links TRBV5-1 with TRBJ2-1, with 8 positions matching TRBD1. This CDR3 is 15 amino acids long. The trim removed 5 bases at V and 6 bases at J, leaving 10 bases unmatched. The V gene's germline CDR1 is SGHRS and CDR2 YFSETQ. This CDR3 is CASRYRDRILNEQFF. The CDR3 coding sequence is TGCGCCAGCAGGTACCGGGACAGGATCCTCAATGAGCAGTTCTTC. Complete variable domain (other parts from reference TRBV5-1 and TRBJ2-1): KAGVTQTPRYLIKTRGQQVTLSCSPISGHRSVSWYQQTPGQGLQFLFEYFSETQRNKGNFPGRFSGRQFSNSRSEMNVSTLELGDSALYLCASRYRDRILNEQFFGPGTRLTVL.